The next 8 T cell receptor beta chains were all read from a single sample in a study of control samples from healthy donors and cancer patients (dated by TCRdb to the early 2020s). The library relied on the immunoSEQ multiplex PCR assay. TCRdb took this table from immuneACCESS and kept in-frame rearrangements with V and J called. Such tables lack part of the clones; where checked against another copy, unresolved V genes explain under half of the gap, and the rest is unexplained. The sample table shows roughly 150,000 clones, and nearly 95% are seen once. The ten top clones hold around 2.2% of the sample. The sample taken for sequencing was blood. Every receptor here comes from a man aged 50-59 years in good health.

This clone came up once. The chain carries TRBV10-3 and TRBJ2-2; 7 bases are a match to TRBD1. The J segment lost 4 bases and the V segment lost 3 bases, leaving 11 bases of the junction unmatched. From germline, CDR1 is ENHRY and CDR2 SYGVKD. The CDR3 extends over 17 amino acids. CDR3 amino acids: CAISDSRTGTRTGELFF. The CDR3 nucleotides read TGTGCCATCAGTGACTCGAGGACAGGCACCCGCACCGGGGAGCTGTTTTTT.

The CDR3 is CASRRLAGGTDTQYF. DNA of the CDR3: TGTGCCAGCAGGAGACTAGCGGGAGGCACAGATACGCAGTATTTT. The chain has TRBV2 and TRBJ2-3; 12 bases line up with TRBD2. The CDR3 extends over 15 amino acids. Germline trimming cut 6 bases from V and 1 base from J; bases unmatched to any gene: 2. CDR1 is SNHLY, CDR2 FYNNEI, per germline.

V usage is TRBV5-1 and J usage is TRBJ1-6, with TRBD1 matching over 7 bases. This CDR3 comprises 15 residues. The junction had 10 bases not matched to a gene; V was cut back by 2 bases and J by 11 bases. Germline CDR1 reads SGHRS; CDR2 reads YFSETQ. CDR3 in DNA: TGCGCCAGCAGCTTCCAGACAGGGAGCGTGACACCCCTCCACTTT. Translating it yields CASSFQTGSVTPLHF. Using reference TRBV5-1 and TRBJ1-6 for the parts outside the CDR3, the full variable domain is KAGVTQTPRYLIKTRGQQVTLSCSPISGHRSVSWYQQTPGQGLQFLFEYFSETQRNKGNFPGRFSGRQFSNSRSEMNVSTLELGDSALYLCASSFQTGSVTPLHFGNGTRLTVT.

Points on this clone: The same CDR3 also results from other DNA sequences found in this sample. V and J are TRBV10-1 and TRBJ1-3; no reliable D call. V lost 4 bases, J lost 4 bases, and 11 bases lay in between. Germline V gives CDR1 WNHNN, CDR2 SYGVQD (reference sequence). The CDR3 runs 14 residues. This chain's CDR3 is CASSGGGSGNTIYF. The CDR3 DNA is TGCGCCAGCAGTGGTGGAGGTTCAGGAAACACCATATATTTT.

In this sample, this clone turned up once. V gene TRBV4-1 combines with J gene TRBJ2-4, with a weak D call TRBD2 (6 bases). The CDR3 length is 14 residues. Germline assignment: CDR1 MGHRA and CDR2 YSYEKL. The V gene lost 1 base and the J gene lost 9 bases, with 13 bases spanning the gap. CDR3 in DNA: TGCGCCAGCAGCCAAGGGGCGGGGCCCAGCATTCAGTACTTC. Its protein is CASSQGAGPSIQYF.

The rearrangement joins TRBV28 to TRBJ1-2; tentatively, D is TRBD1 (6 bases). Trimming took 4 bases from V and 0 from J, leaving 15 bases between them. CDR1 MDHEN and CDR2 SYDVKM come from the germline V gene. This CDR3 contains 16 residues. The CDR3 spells CASSSGGGLANYGYTF. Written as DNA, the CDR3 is TGTGCCAGCAGTTCCGGGGGGGGCCTAGCTAACTATGGCTACACCTTC.

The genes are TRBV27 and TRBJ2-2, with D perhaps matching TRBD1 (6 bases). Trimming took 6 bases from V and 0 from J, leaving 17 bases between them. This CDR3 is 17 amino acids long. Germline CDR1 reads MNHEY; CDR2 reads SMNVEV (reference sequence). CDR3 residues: CASSTDWGPSNTGELFF. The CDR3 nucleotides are TGTGCCAGCAGCACGGACTGGGGGCCGTCGAACACCGGGGAGCTGTTTTTT.

The CDR3: CASSSGTPGNTIYF. Here the CDR3 DNA reads TGTGCCAGCAGTTCAGGGACACCGGGAAACACCATATATTTT. The genes are TRBV28 and TRBJ1-3; possibly TRBD1 for D (6 bases). The V end was cut by 4 bases, the J end by 4 bases, with 11 bases between. CDR1 is MDHEN and CDR2 is SYDVKM in the germline V gene. CDR3 size: 14 residues.